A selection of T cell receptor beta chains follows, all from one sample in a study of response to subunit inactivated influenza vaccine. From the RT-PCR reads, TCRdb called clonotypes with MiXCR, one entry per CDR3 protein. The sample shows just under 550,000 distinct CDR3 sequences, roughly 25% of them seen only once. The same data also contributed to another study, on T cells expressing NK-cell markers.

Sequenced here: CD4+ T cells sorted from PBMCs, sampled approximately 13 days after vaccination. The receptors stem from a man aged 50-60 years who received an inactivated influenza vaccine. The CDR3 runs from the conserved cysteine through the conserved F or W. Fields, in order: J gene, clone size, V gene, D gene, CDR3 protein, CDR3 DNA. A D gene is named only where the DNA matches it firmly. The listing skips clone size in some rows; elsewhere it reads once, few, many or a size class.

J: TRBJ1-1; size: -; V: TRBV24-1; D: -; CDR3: CATSGSGGTEAFF; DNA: TGTGCCACCTCAGGGTCCGGAGGGACTGAAGCTTTCTTT
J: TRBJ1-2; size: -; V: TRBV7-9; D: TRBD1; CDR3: CASSPWDSDYGYTF; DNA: TGTGCCAGCAGCCCTTGGGACAGCGACTATGGCTACACCTTC
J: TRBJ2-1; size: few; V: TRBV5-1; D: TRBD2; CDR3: CASSLVTTSGGNEQFF; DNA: TGCGCCAGCAGCTTGGTCACGACTAGCGGGGGCAATGAGCAGTTCTTC
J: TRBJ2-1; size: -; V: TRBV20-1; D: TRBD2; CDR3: CSALAGSYNEQFF; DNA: TGCAGTGCTTTAGCGGGCTCCTACAATGAGCAGTTCTTC
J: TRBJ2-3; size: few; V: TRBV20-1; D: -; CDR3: CSAEGRTDTQYF; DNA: TGCAGTGCTGAGGGGAGAACAGATACGCAGTATTTT
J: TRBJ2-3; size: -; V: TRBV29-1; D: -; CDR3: CSVYGDTQYF; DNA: TGCAGCGTCTACGGGGATACGCAGTATTTT
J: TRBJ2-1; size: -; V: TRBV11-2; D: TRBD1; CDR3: CASSQDRVDNEQFF; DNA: TGTGCCAGCAGCCAAGACAGGGTCGACAATGAGCAGTTCTTC
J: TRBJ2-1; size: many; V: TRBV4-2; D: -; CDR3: CASSQGGNRAVEQFF; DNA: TGTGCCAGCAGCCAAGGTGGGAACAGGGCGGTTGAGCAGTTCTTC
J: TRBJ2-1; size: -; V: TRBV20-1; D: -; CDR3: CSATSQRGYSFEQFF; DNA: TGCAGTGCTACATCGCAGAGGGGATACAGTTTTGAGCAGTTCTTC
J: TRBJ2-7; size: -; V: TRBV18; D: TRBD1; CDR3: CASSPDRVNEQYF; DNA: TGTGCCAGCTCACCCGACAGGGTTAACGAGCAGTACTTC
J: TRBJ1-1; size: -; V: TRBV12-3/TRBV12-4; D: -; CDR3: CASSFSPGMNTEAFF; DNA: TGTGCCAGCAGTTTCAGTCCAGGCATGAACACTGAAGCTTTCTTT
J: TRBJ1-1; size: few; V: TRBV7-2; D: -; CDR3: CASSSLPAGGGTEAFF; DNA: TGTGCCAGCAGCTCACTCCCGGCGGGTGGAGGCACTGAAGCTTTCTTT
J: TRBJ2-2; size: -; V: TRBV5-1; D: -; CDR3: CASSERVVNTGELFF; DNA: TGCGCCAGCAGCGAAAGGGTGGTTAACACCGGGGAGCTGTTTTTT
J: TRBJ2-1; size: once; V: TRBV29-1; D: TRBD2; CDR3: CSVLAGGPITEQFF; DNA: TGCAGCGTCCTAGCGGGGGGGCCGATCACTGAGCAGTTCTTC
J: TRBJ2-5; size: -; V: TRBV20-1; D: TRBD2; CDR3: CSARRDYRQETQYF; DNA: TGCAGTGCCCGACGGGACTACCGCCAAGAGACCCAGTACTTC
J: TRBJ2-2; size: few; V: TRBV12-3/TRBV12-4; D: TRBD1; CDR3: CASSSTGGASGELFF; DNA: TGTGCCAGCAGTTCCACAGGGGGCGCATCCGGGGAGCTGTTTTTT
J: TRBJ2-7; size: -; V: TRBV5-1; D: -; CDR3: CASSLNSDPYEQYF; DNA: TGCGCCAGCAGCTTGAATAGTGACCCCTACGAGCAGTACTTC
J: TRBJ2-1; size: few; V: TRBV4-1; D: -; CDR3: CASSEWGSNNEQFF; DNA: TGCGCCAGCAGCGAGTGGGGTTCGAACAATGAGCAGTTCTTC
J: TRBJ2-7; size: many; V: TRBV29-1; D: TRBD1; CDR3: CSVRTGTGFTNEQYF; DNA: TGCAGCGTTCGAACCGGGACAGGGTTCACCAACGAGCAGTACTTC
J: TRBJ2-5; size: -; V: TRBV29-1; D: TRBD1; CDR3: CSVSFGTGYVETQYF; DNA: TGCAGCGTTAGCTTCGGGACAGGGTATGTGGAGACCCAGTACTTC
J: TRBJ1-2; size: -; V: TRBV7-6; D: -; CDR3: CASSPLRPANYGYTF; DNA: TGTGCCAGCAGCCCACTCAGGCCAGCTAACTATGGCTACACCTTC
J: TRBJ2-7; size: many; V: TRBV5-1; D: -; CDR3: CASSIGSGYEQYF; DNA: TGCGCCAGCAGCATAGGTAGCGGATACGAGCAGTACTTC
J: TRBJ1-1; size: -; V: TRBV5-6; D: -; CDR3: CASSLVQDRTEAFF; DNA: TGTGCCAGCAGCTTGGTACAGGATCGGACTGAAGCTTTCTTT
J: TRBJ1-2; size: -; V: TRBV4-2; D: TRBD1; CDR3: CASSQEPLTGGDGYTF; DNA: TGTGCCAGCAGCCAAGAACCGCTGACAGGGGGGGATGGCTACACCTTC
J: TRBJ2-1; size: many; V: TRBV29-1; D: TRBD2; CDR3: CSSATSGYNEQFF; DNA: TGCAGCTCAGCGACTAGCGGGTACAATGAGCAGTTCTTC
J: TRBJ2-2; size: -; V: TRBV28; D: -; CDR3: CASSPTQGLGFGELFF; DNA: TGTGCCAGCAGTCCAACCCAGGGCCTTGGTTTCGGGGAGCTGTTTTTT
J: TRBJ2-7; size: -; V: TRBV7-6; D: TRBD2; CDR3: CASSAGLAGYEQYF; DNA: TGTGCCAGCAGCGCGGGACTAGCGGGATACGAGCAGTACTTC
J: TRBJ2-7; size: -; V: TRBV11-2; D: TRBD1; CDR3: CASSHGSGTGLSEQYF; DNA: TGTGCCAGCAGCCACGGCTCCGGGACAGGATTGTCGGAGCAGTACTTC
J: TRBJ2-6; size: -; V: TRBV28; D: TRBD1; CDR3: CASSFRQGASGANVLTF; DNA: TGTGCCAGCAGTTTTCGACAGGGGGCCTCTGGGGCCAACGTCCTGACTTTC
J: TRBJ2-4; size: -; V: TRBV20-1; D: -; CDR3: CSARDEGWADIQYF; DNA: TGCAGTGCTAGAGATGAGGGGTGGGCGGACATTCAGTACTTC
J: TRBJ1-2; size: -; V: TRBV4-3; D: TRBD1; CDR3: CASSQDPGGARSYTF; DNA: TGCGCCAGCAGCCAAGACCCAGGGGGCGCGAGGAGCTACACCTTC
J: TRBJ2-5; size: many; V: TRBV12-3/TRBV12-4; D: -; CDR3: CASRSNMMRRETQYF; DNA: TGTGCCAGCAGAAGTAACATGATGCGGAGAGAGACCCAGTACTTC
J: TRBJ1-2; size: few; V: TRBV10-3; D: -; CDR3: CAISESQFYGYTF; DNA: TGTGCCATCAGTGAGTCACAGTTTTATGGCTACACCTTC
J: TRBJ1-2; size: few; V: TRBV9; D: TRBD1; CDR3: CASSAAGTGAFYGYTF; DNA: TGTGCCAGCAGCGCAGCCGGGACAGGGGCCTTTTATGGCTACACCTTC
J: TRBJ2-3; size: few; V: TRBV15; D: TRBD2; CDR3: CATSSPTSGGAFADTQYF; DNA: TGTGCCACCAGCAGTCCGACTAGCGGGGGGGCCTTCGCAGATACGCAGTATTTT
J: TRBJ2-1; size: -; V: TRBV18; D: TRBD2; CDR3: CASSPNGGVAGGEQFF; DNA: TGTGCCAGCTCACCCAATGGTGGGGTAGCGGGTGGTGAGCAGTTCTTC
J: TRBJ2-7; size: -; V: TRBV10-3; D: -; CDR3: CAISESYGPGNEQYF; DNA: TGTGCCATCAGTGAGTCGTACGGGCCTGGGAACGAGCAGTACTTC
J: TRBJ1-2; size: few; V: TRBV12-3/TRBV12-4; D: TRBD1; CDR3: CASSLARQGSNGYTF; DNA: TGTGCCAGCAGTTTAGCGAGACAGGGATCGAATGGCTACACCTTC
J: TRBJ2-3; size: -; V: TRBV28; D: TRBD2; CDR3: CASPPLAVTSTDTQYF; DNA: TGTGCCAGTCCACCACTAGCGGTAACTAGCACAGATACGCAGTATTTT
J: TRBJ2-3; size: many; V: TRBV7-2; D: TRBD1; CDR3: CASSPGQVKHTQYF; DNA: TGTGCCAGCTCTCCGGGACAGGTTAAACATACGCAGTATTTT
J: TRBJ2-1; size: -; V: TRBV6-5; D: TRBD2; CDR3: CASSYQLAGVGDEQFF; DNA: TGTGCCAGCAGTTACCAGCTAGCGGGAGTGGGCGATGAGCAGTTCTTC
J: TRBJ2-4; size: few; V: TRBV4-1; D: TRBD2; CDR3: CASSQDPGTSGFGAKNIQYF; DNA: TGCGCCAGCAGCCAAGACCCCGGGACTAGCGGGTTTGGAGCCAAAAACATTCAGTACTTC